The clone carrying this T cell receptor (beta chain) was detected only a few times. Antigen: not known. Amplification targeted TCR beta CDR3 regions from RNA transcripts. Researchers ran a first-round RT-PCR on the TCR CDR3 using the HTBI primer set. TCRdb ran MiXCR on the multiplex PCR reads and lists one entry per CDR3 protein. Of hundreds of thousands of distinct CDR3 sequences in the sample, roughly 15% were seen once. This sample is part of a study of T cells in Graves' hyperthyroidism and ophthalmopathy. Isolation of PBMCs was performed on around 10 ml fresh peripheral blood. Whole-study findings and limits: Ophthalmopathy could be told apart from stable hyperthyroidism with a 13 V-J model.

CDR1 and CDR2 (germline): SGHNT, YENEEA. V lost 0 bases to trimming and J lost 5 bases, with 13 bases between them. The CDR3 contains 16 residues. The specimen sequenced was blood. The rearrangement links TRBV11-3 to TRBJ1-4, with a possible D match to TRBD1 (5 bases). The source is a man in his late teens or twenties with Graves' ophthalmopathy. This CDR3 is CASSLDDRDGNEKLFF. CDR3 nucleotide sequence: TGTGCCAGCAGCTTAGATGACCGGGACGGGAATGAAAAACTGTTTTTT.